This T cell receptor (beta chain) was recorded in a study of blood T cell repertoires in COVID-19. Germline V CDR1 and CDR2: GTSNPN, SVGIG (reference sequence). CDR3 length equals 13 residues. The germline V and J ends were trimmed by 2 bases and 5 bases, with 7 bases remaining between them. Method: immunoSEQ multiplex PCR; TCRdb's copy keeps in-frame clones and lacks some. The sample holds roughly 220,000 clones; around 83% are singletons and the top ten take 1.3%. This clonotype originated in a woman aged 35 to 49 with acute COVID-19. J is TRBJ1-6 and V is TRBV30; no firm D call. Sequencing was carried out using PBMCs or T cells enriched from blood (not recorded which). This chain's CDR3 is CAWSLGDNSPLHF. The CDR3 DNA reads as TGTGCCTGGAGTCTGGGAGATAATTCACCCCTCCACTTT.